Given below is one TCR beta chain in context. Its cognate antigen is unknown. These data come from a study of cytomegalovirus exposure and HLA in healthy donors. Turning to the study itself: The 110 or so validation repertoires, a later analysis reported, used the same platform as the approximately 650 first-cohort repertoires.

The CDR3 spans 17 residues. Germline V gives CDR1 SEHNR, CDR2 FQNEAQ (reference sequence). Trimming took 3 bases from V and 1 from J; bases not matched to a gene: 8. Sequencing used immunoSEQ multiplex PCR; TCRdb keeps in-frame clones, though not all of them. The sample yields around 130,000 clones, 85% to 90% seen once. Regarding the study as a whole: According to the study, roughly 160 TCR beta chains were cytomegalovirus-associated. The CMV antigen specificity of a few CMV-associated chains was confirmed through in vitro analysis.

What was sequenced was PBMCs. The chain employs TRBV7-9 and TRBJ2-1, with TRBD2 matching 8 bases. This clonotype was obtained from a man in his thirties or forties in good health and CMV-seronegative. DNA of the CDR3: TGTGCCAGCAGCTTTCCGGGGGGGTTACCTTCCTACAATGAGCAGTTCTTC. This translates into CASSFPGGLPSYNEQFF.